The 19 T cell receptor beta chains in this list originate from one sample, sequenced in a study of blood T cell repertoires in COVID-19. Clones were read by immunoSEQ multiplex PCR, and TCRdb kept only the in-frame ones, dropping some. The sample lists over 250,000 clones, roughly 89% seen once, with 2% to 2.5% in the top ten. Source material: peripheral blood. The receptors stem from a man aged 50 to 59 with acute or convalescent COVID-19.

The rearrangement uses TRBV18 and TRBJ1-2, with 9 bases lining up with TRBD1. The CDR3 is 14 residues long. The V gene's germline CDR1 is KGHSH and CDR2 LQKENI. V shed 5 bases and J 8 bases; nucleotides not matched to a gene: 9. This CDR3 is CASSATGTGKGYTF. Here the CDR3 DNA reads TGTGCCAGCTCAGCGACCGGGACAGGGAAAGGCTACACCTTC.

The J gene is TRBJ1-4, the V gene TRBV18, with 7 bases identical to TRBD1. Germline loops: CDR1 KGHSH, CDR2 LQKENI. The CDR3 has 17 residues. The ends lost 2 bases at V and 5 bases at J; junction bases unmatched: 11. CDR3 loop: CASSPKVVQGPNEKLFF. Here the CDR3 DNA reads TGTGCCAGCTCACCAAAGGTTGTACAGGGGCCAAATGAAAAACTGTTTTTT.

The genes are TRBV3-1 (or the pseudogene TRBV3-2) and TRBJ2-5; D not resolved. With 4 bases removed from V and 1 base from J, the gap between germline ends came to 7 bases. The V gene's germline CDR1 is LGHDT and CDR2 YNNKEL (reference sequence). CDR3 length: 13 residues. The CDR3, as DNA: TGTGCCAGCAGCCCCGGTATCCAAGAGACCCAGTACTTC. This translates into CASSPGIQETQYF.

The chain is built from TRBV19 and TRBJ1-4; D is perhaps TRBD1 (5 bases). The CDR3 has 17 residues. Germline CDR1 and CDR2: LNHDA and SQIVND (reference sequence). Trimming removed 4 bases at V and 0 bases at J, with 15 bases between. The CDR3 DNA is TGTGCCAGTAGTACTAAACAGGTTACTGCAACTAATGAAAAACTGTTTTTT. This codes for CASSTKQVTATNEKLFF.

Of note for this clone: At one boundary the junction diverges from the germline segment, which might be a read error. This CDR3 reads CASSPTPDRTWTQYF. CDR3 in DNA: TGTGCTAGCAGCCCCACCCCGGACAGGACCTGGACCCAGTACTTC. The chain uses TRBV7-7 and TRBJ2-5; 7 nucleotides align to TRBD1. The CDR3 contains 15 residues. Per germline, CDR1 SSHAT and CDR2 FNYEAQ (reference sequence).

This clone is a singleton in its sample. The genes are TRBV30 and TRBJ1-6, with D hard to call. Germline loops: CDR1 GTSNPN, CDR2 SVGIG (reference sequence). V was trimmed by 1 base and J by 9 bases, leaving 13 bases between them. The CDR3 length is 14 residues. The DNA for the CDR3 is TGTGCCTGGAGTGCCGCGCTGCTCGCTTCACCCCTCCACTTT. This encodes CAWSAALLASPLHF. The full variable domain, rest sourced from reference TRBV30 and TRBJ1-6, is SQTIHQWPATLVQPVGSPLSLECTVEGTSNPNLYWYRQAAGRGLQLLFYSVGIGQISSEVPQNLSASRPQDRQFILSSKKLLLSDSGFYLCAWSAALLASPLHFGNGTRLTVT.

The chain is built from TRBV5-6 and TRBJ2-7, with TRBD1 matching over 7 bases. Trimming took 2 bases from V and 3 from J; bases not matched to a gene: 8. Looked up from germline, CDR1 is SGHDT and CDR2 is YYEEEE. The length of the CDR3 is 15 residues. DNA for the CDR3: TGTGCCAGCAGCTTCGACAGGGTTGTACACTACGAGCAGTACTTC. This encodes CASSFDRVVHYEQYF.

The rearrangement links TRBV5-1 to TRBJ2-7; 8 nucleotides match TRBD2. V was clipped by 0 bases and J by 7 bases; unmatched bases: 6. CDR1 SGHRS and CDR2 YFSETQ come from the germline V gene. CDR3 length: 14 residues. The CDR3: CASSLDRGGLEQYF. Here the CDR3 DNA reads TGCGCCAGCAGCTTGGACCGGGGGGGGCTGGAGCAGTACTTC.

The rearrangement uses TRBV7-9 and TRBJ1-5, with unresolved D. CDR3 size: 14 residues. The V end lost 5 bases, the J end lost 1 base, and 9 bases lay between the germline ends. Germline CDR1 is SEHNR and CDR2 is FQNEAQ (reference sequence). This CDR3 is CASSITDSNQPQHF. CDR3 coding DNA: TGTGCCAGCAGCATTACAGACAGCAATCAGCCCCAGCATTTT.

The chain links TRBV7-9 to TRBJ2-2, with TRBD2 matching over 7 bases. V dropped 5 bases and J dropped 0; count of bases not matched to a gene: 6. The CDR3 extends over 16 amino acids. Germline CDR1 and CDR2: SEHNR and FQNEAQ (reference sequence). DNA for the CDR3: TGTGCCAGCAGCCCCCTTGGGGGGGCGAACACCGGGGAGCTGTTTTTT. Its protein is CASSPLGGANTGELFF.

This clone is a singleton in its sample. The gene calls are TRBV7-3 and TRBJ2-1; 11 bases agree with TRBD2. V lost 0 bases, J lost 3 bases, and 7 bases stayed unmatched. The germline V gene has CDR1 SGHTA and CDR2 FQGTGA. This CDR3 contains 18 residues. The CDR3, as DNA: TGTGCCAGCAGCTTAACCTTCGATCTAGCGGGGGGCTACAATGAGCAGTTCTTC. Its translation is CASSLTFDLAGGYNEQFF.

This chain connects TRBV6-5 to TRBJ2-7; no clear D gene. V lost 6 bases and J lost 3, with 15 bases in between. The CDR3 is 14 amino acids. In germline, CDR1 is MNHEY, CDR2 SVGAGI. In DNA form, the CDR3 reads TGTGCCAGCAGGGCACCTAGAAGGAACTACGAGCAGTACTTC. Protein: CASRAPRRNYEQYF.

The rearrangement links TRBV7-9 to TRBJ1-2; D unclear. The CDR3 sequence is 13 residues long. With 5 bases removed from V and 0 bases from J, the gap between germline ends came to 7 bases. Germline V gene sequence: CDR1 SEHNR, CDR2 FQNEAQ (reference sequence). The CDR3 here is CASSPSANYGYTF. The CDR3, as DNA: TGTGCCAGCAGCCCGAGTGCTAACTATGGCTACACCTTC.

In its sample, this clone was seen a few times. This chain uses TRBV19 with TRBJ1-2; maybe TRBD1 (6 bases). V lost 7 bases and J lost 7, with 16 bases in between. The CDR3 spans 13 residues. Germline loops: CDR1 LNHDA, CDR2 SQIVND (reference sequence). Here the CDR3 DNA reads TGTGCCAGTACCCCGCCCAGGGGTTTTGGCTACACCTTC. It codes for CASTPPRGFGYTF.

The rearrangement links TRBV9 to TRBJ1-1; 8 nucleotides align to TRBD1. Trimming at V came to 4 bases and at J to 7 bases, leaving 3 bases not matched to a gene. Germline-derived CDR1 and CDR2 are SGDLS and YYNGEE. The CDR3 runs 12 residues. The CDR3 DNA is TGTGCCAGCAGCCGAGACAGGGGTGAAGCTTTCTTT. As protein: CASSRDRGEAFF.

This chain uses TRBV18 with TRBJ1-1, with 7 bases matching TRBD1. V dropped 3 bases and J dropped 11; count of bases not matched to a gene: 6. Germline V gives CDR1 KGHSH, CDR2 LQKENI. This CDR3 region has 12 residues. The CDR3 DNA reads TGTGCCAGCTCACCCCGACAGGGCCGGGCTTTCTTT. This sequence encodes CASSPRQGRAFF.

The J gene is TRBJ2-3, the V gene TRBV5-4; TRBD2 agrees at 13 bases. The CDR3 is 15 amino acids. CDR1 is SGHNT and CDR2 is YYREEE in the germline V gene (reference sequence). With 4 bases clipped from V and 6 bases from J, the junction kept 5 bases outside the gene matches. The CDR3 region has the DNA TGTGCCAGCAGCCCCTGGACTAGCGGGGGTGATACGCAGTATTTT. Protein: CASSPWTSGGDTQYF.

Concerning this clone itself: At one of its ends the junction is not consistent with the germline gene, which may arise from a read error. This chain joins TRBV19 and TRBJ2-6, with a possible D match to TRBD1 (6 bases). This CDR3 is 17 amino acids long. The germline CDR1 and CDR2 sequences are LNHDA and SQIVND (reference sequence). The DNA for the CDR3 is TGTACCAGTAGCCAATCAAATACAGGGTCTGGGGCCAACGTCCTGACTTTC. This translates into CTSSQSNTGSGANVLTF.

The CDR3 loop reads CASRSPDGTGKNNEQFF. CDR3 DNA sequence: TGTGCCAGTAGGAGTCCTGATGGGACAGGGAAAAACAATGAGCAGTTCTTC. This chain links TRBV19 with TRBJ2-1; 9 nucleotides align to TRBD1. V gave up 6 bases and J gave up 5 bases; unmatched junction bases: 14. The CDR3 runs to 17 residues. The germline gives CDR1 LNHDA, CDR2 SQIVND (reference sequence).